A selection of T cell receptor beta chains follows, all from one sample in a study of T cells in Graves' hyperthyroidism and ophthalmopathy. TCRdb re-derived calls from the multiplex PCR reads in MiXCR, one entry per CDR3 protein. The data contain approximately 590,000 distinct CDR3 sequences, 15% to 17% of them seen just once; the ten biggest clones take up about 7%. The source material was blood. The receptor set was obtained from a woman in her 30s with Graves' hyperthyroidism. The CDR3 runs from the conserved cysteine through the conserved F or W. The order of the fields is J gene, clone size, V gene, D gene, CDR3 DNA, CDR3 protein. D genes are given only for firm matches. Clone size appears in some rows only: once, few, many, or a class for an expanded clone.

>TRBJ2-2|few|TRBV7-3|.
TGTGCCAGCAGCATTACTAGCCCCGGGGAGCTGTTTTTT
CASSITSPGELFF
>TRBJ1-4|many|TRBV20-1|.
TGCAGTGCTAGAGATCTACTTGCAACTAATGAAAAACTGTTTTTT
CSARDLLATNEKLFF
>TRBJ1-1|many|TRBV7-9|.
TGTGCCAGCAGCTTAGAATCTGGCAGGGGCGCGAAAAGAGCTTTCTTT
CASSLESGRGAKRAFF
>TRBJ2-5|many|TRBV29-1|TRBD2
TGCAGCGCTTTGCAGGGGCGACTAGCGGGAAGAGGAGAGACCCAGTACTTC
CSALQGRLAGRGETQYF
>TRBJ2-5|few|TRBV4-1|TRBD1
TGCGCCAGCAGCCACTGGACAGGGGAGCGGGAGACCCAGTACTTC
CASSHWTGERETQYF
>TRBJ1-3|many|TRBV7-2|TRBD1
TGTGCCAGCAGCCCCAGGGGGGGCGGGCGAAACACCATATATTTT
CASSPRGGGRNTIYF
>TRBJ2-1|few|TRBV10-3|TRBD2
TGTGCCATCAGGAACGGAGCGGGAGGTTACAATGAGCAGTTCTTC
CAIRNGAGGYNEQFF
>TRBJ1-1|few|TRBV20-1|.
TGCAGTGCTAGAGACGGACTCCCTTTCAGGACGAACACTGAAGCTTTCTTT
CSARDGLPFRTNTEAFF
>TRBJ2-3|many|TRBV30|TRBD2
TGTGCCTGGGAGAAGCGGGAGGCCGGCACAGATACGCAGTATTTT
CAWEKREAGTDTQYF
>TRBJ2-7|many|TRBV7-2|TRBD1
TGTGCCAGCAGCTTACACAACAGGGGTAACGAGCAGTACTTC
CASSLHNRGNEQYF
>TRBJ1-4|.|TRBV14|.
TGTGCCAGCAGCCGGATGCGGGGAAACGAAAAACTGTTTTTT
CASSRMRGNEKLFF
>TRBJ1-5|.|TRBV7-9|TRBD1
TGTGCCAGCAGCTACGATCCAGGGGGTCGGGATAGCAATCAGCCCCAGCATTTT
CASSYDPGGRDSNQPQHF
>TRBJ1-2|.|TRBV12-3/TRBV12-4|.
TGTGCCAGCAGTCAAGCCGGGGGAGGGAGAGCAGCAGGGGGCTACACCTTC
CASSQAGGGRAAGGYTF
>TRBJ2-2|few|TRBV20-1|TRBD1
TGCAGTGCTTTGCGGACAGGGAACACCGGGGAGCTGTTTTTT
CSALRTGNTGELFF
>TRBJ2-7|many|TRBV11-2|.
TGTGCCAGCAGCCACCCCCTCCGAGACAGCTCCTACGAGCAGTACTTC
CASSHPLRDSSYEQYF
>TRBJ2-1|many|TRBV4-1|.
TGCGCCAGCAGCCAAGGGCACGAGCAGTTCTTC
CASSQGHEQFF
>TRBJ1-3|few|TRBV9|TRBD1
TGTGCCAGCAGCCAGGGACAGGGGGCTCTCGAAGGAAACACCATATATTTT
CASSQGQGALEGNTIYF
>TRBJ2-1|.|TRBV6-2/TRBV6-3|TRBD2
TGTGCCAGCATCACTAGCGGGAGGAGCTACAATGAGCAGTTCTTC
CASITSGRSYNEQFF
>TRBJ2-2|many|TRBV12-3/TRBV12-4|.
TGTGCCTTTGGACGGACGAACACCGGGGAGCTGTTTTTT
CAFGRTNTGELFF
>TRBJ2-7|many|TRBV2|.
TGTGCCAGCAGTGAGTTGGGTCCTCCTGCCGATCGCGAGCAGTACTTC
CASSELGPPADREQYF
>TRBJ1-5|many|TRBV15|.
TGTGCCACCAGCAGAAGTACAGGGTTGTCGGGCAATCAGCCCCAGCATTTT
CATSRSTGLSGNQPQHF
>TRBJ2-1|.|TRBV6-1|.
TGTGCCAGCAGTGATGACGGGAGTACGTTCTTC
CASSDDGSTFF
>TRBJ2-7|many|TRBV30|.
TGTGCCTGGAGGAGGGGCTCCTACGAGCAGTACTTC
CAWRRGSYEQYF
>TRBJ2-1|many|TRBV7-9|TRBD2
TGTGCCAGCAGCTTAATACTAGCGGGAGTGAATGAGCAGTTCTTC
CASSLILAGVNEQFF
>TRBJ1-2|.|TRBV20-1|.
TGCAGTGCTAGTCCAGGGATACATGGCTACACCTTC
CSASPGIHGYTF
>TRBJ1-3|many|TRBV7-2|.
TGTGCCAGCAGCTTAGGTGGGAACGGAAACACCATATATTTT
CASSLGGNGNTIYF
>TRBJ2-3|.|TRBV29-1|.
TGCAGCGTTGACCAGGGGGGTACGCAGTATTTT
CSVDQGGTQYF
>TRBJ2-7|few|TRBV5-1|TRBD2
TGCGCCAGCAGCGGTGGGACTAGTTTTCACGAGCAGTACTTC
CASSGGTSFHEQYF
>TRBJ2-3|many|TRBV30|.
TGTGCCTGGAGCCTGGAGAGGGACCTACTTAGCACAGATACGCAGTATTTT
CAWSLERDLLSTDTQYF
>TRBJ2-7|many|TRBV11-1|.
TGTGCCAGCAGCTTAGCGCAGGGTTCCTACGAGCAGTACTTC
CASSLAQGSYEQYF
>TRBJ2-4|.|TRBV24-1|TRBD2
TGTGCCACCAGTCGGACTAGCGGGAGAGGGGCCAAAAACATTCAGTACTTC
CATSRTSGRGAKNIQYF
>TRBJ1-1|many|TRBV28|.
TGTGCCAGCAGTTTATTTAGAGGATTGGGCACTGAAGCTTTCTTT
CASSLFRGLGTEAFF
>TRBJ1-2|few|TRBV6-6|.
TGTGCCAGCAGTTACGATGGCCCGGGCTATGGCTACACCTTC
CASSYDGPGYGYTF
>TRBJ1-5|many|TRBV5-5|.
TGTGCCAGCAGCTTGTTCCGGGGGAATCAGCCCCAGCATTTT
CASSLFRGNQPQHF
>TRBJ2-5|many|TRBV29-1|.
TGCAGCGTTGCGTTCCGCAGGGATGTGTGGGAGACCCAGTACTTC
CSVAFRRDVWETQYF
>TRBJ2-3|.|TRBV20-1|TRBD2
TGCAGTGCGAGAGGAGGACTAGCGGACCCAATCACAGATACGCAGTATTTT
CSARGGLADPITDTQYF
>TRBJ2-2|few|TRBV19|TRBD2
TGTGCCAGTAGTATCGCCAAGGTAGCGGGAGGCACCGGGGAGCTGTTTTTT
CASSIAKVAGGTGELFF
>TRBJ2-5|.|TRBV15|.
TGTGCCACCAGCAGAGATACGGGCAGGACCGAGACCCAGTACTTC
CATSRDTGRTETQYF
>TRBJ2-6|few|TRBV5-1|.
TGCGCCAGCAGCTCGTTCACTTATGGGGCCAACGTCCTGACTTTC
CASSSFTYGANVLTF
>TRBJ2-3|many|TRBV12-3/TRBV12-4|TRBD1
TGTGCCAGCAGGCCCGACAGGGGAAATGGGGATACGCAGTATTTT
CASRPDRGNGDTQYF
>TRBJ2-7|few|TRBV6-2/TRBV6-3|TRBD1
TGTGCCAGCAGTTCACACGGGACAGGGGCAACTAACGAGCAGTACTTC
CASSSHGTGATNEQYF
>TRBJ2-1|many|TRBV7-8|.
TGTGCCAGCAGCTTAGGCGGACTCTGGTACGGGGACCCCTCCTACAATGAGCAGTTCTTC
CASSLGGLWYGDPSYNEQFF
>TRBJ2-7|many|TRBV28|TRBD2
TGTGCCACCACCATGGGGGGGGCTAGCGGGGTCGTCTCCTACGAGCAGTACTTC
CATTMGGASGVVSYEQYF
>TRBJ2-1|many|TRBV7-9|TRBD2
TGTGCCAGCAGCTTGGGGACTAGGTCCTACAATGAGCAGTTCTTC
CASSLGTRSYNEQFF
>TRBJ1-4|.|TRBV6-1|TRBD1
TGTGCCAGCAGTTATTCCCGACAGGGGGGAAGAGAAAAACTGTTTTTT
CASSYSRQGGREKLFF
>TRBJ2-1|many|TRBV11-2|TRBD2
TGTGCCAGCAGCTTAGGTGGGAGGGCCATCGATGAGCAGTTCTTC
CASSLGGRAIDEQFF
>TRBJ2-2|many|TRBV11-1|.
TGTGCCAGCAGCCCCCAGGGAGTTAACACCGGGGAGCTGTTTTTT
CASSPQGVNTGELFF
>TRBJ2-7|many|TRBV15|TRBD2
TGTGCCACCAGCAGAGTCGGGACTAGGGGCGAGCAGTACTTC
CATSRVGTRGEQYF
>TRBJ2-7|many|TRBV5-1|.
TGCGCCAGCAGCGGGGCGGACTACGAGCAGTACTTC
CASSGADYEQYF
>TRBJ2-1|.|TRBV7-9|.
TGTGCCAGCAGCGTTCTACGTGACCTGTTCTTC
CASSVLRDLFF
>TRBJ2-1|many|TRBV10-3|TRBD2
TGTGCCATCAGTGGGGAGACTAGCGGATACAATGAGCAGTTCTTC
CAISGETSGYNEQFF